One and the same sample provided the 14 T cell receptor beta chains below, sequenced in a study of CD8 T cells in Susac syndrome. RNA was extracted with the RNeasy kit, and a quantity of roughly 0.5 to 1 ug was reverse transcribed using random hexamers. Using its own MiXCR run on the immunoSEQ multiplex PCR reads, TCRdb lists one record per CDR3 protein. The sample has a few hundred thousand distinct CDR3 sequences, 94% seen once. Sequenced input: CD4+ T cells from PBMCs. Receptors originate from a human donor with Susac syndrome.

V usage is TRBV25-1 and J usage is TRBJ2-2, with 7 bases identical to TRBD1. The CDR3 covers 14 residues. Per germline, CDR1 MGHDK and CDR2 SYGVNS. The trim removed 9 bases at V and 1 base at J, leaving 5 bases unmatched. The CDR3 region is CASGRQGNTGELFF. In nucleotides, the CDR3 is TGTGCCAGTGGTCGACAGGGGAACACCGGGGAGCTGTTTTTT. The full variable domain, in which reference TRBV25-1 and TRBJ2-2 provide the parts outside the CDR3, is EADIYQTPRYLVIGTGKKITLECSQTMGHDKMYWYQQDPGMELHLIHYSYGVNSTEKGDLSSESTVSRIRTEHFPLTLESARPSHTSQYLCASGRQGNTGELFFGEGSRLTVL.

The chain employs TRBV12-3 or TRBV12-4 and TRBJ2-1; 11 bases align to TRBD1. The CDR3 spans 15 residues. Trimming at V came to 6 bases and at J to 6 bases, leaving 7 bases not matched to a gene. CDR3 residues: CASRPGTGGFNEQFF. The CDR3 nucleotides read TGTGCCAGCAGGCCCGGGACAGGGGGTTTCAATGAGCAGTTCTTC.

The V call is TRBV7-2, the J call TRBJ2-2, with 7 bases identical to TRBD2. CDR1 and CDR2 (germline): SGHTA, FQGNSA. With V trimmed by 5 bases and J by 6 bases, 12 bases remained unmatched. The CDR3 length is 16 residues. CDR3 in DNA: TGTGCCAGCAGCCCCCAAAGCGGGGTCGTAGCCGGGGAGCTGTTTTTT. It specifies CASSPQSGVVAGELFF.

J is TRBJ2-6 and V is TRBV6-2 or TRBV6-3, with D possibly TRBD2 on 5 matching bases. CDR3 length: 17 residues. V lost 4 bases and J lost 2, with 15 bases in between. CDR1 and CDR2 from the germline V gene are MNHEY and SVGEGT. The CDR3 coding sequence is TGTGCCAGCAGTTCCCCCAAGGAGCGGACTGGGGCCAACGTCCTGACTTTC. Translated, it gives CASSSPKERTGANVLTF.

The gene calls are TRBV7-2 and TRBJ2-1; TRBD2 matches at 12 bases. The CDR3 extends over 15 amino acids. V trimming: 5 bases; J trimming: 9 bases; junction bases outside the gene matches: 8. In germline, CDR1 is SGHTA, CDR2 FQGNSA. CDR3 amino acids: CASSPSGGANAEQFF. The CDR3 nucleotides are TGTGCCAGCAGCCCTAGCGGGGGGGCCAACGCTGAGCAGTTCTTC.

The rearrangement links TRBV2 to TRBJ1-2; D might be TRBD1 (5 bases). The CDR3 loop spans 13 amino acids. Trimming cost V 9 bases and J 5 bases, with 16 bases left between them. Looked up from germline, CDR1 is SNHLY and CDR2 is FYNNEI. CDR3 sequence: CASSKGSEYGYTF. The CDR3 nucleotides are TGTGCCAGTTCAAAGGGGTCGGAGTATGGCTACACCTTC.

The V gene is TRBV12-3 or TRBV12-4, the J gene TRBJ2-7, with TRBD2 matching over 8 bases. This CDR3 comprises 14 residues. Unmatched junction bases numbered 9, after V lost 5 bases and J lost 6 bases. For the CDR3, the DNA is TGTGCCAGCAGTCTCCCGGGGGGGCCAGGCGAGCAGTACTTC. This codes for CASSLPGGPGEQYF.

This rearrangement joins TRBV14 to TRBJ2-1, with D possibly matching TRBD1 (5 bases). CDR1 and CDR2 from the germline V gene are SGHDN and FVKESK. V was clipped by 4 bases and J by 1 base, with 8 bases between them. The CDR3 runs to 14 residues. The CDR3 is CASSLRQSYNEQFF. The CDR3 nucleotides read TGTGCCAGCAGCCTTCGACAGTCCTACAATGAGCAGTTCTTC.

The J gene is TRBJ2-1, the V gene TRBV4-1, with 10 bases aligning to TRBD2. From germline, CDR1 is MGHRA and CDR2 YSYEKL. V dropped 1 base and J dropped 0; count of bases not matched to a gene: 6. CDR3 length: 18 amino acids. CDR3 amino acids: CASSQVTSGVSSYNEQFF. The CDR3 DNA sequence: TGCGCCAGCAGCCAAGTTACTAGCGGGGTGTCCTCCTACAATGAGCAGTTCTTC.

The chain is built from TRBV4-3 and TRBJ2-7, with a tentative D call TRBD1 (6 bases). The CDR3 has 12 residues. V was clipped by 0 bases and J by 8 bases, with 8 bases between them. In germline, CDR1 is LGHNA, CDR2 YSLEER. DNA for the CDR3: TGCGCCAGCAGCCAAGATACAGGGAAGCAGTACTTC. Translating it yields CASSQDTGKQYF.

The chain has TRBV24-1 and TRBJ2-3; D might be TRBD1 (5 bases). This CDR3 is 14 amino acids long. V gave up 9 bases and J gave up 1 base, with 13 bases separating them. Germline lookup yields CDR1 KGHDR and CDR2 SFDVKD. Written as DNA, the CDR3 is TGTGCCACCTCGACAGAATTACGCACAGATACGCAGTATTTT. Residues: CATSTELRTDTQYF.

This clonotype has only one observation. The chain links TRBV6-1 to TRBJ2-4, with D hard to call. V shed 0 bases and J shed 7 bases, with 13 bases lying between them. The germline gives CDR1 MNHNS, CDR2 SASEGT. The CDR3 contains 15 residues. This CDR3 reads CASSEALRTQNIQYF. In DNA form, the CDR3 reads TGTGCCAGCAGTGAAGCTCTTCGAACACAGAACATTCAGTACTTC.

This chain uses TRBV13 with TRBJ2-3; D may be TRBD2 (5 bases). The CDR3 is 16 amino acids. V was shortened by 3 bases and J by 3 bases, with 16 bases between the two germline ends. Germline loops: CDR1 PRHDT, CDR2 FYEKMQ (reference sequence). The CDR3 here is CASSFWTPLRTDTQYF. The CDR3 DNA reads as TGTGCCAGCAGCTTCTGGACTCCCCTGAGGACAGATACGCAGTATTTT.

The chain uses TRBV6-6 and TRBJ1-2; possible D gene TRBD1, 6 bases. The germline V and J ends were trimmed by 5 bases and 0 bases, with 13 bases remaining between them. Germline assignment: CDR1 MNHNY and CDR2 SVGAGI (reference sequence). This CDR3 contains 15 residues. The CDR3: CASSPPGTPNYGYTF. In DNA, the CDR3 is TGTGCCAGCAGTCCCCCGGGGACACCTAACTATGGCTACACCTTC.